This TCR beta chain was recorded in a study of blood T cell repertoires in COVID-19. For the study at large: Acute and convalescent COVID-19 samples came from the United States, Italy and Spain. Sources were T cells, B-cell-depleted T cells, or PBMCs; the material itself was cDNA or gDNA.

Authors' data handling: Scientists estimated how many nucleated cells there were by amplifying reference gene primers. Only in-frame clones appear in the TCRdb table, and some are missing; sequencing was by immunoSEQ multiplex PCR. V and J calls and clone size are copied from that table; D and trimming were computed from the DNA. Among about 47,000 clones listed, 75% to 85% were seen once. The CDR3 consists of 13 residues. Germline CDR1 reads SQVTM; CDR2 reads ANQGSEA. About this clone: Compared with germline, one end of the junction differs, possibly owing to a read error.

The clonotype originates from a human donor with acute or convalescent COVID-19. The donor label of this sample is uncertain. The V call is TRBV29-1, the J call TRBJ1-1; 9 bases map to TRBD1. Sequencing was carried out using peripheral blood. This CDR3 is CSVGQGVKTEAFF. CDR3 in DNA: TGCAGCGTTGGACAGGGGGTGAAGACTGAAGCTTTCTTT.